Shown below are 28 T cell receptor beta chains from a single sample sequenced in a study of brain metastases from non-small cell lung cancer. Here immunoSEQ multiplex PCR was the method, and the copy in TCRdb shows in-frame clones only, minus some. This table has about 3,400 clones, just under 97% appearing once. Sequenced: tumor-adjacent normal tissue. Receptor source: a donor aged 40 or over with non-small cell lung cancer.

This clone was picked up one time. V and J are TRBV5-1 and TRBJ2-3, with D hard to call. This CDR3 contains 15 residues. The ends were cut back, 0 bases at V and 2 bases at J, with 10 bases in the middle. CDR1 and CDR2 from the germline V gene are SGHRS and YFSETQ. CDR3 protein: CASSLAAPFTDTQYF. CDR3 coding DNA: TGCGCCAGCAGCTTGGCGGCACCTTTCACAGATACGCAGTATTTT. The complete variable domain, with remaining parts taken from reference TRBV5-1 and TRBJ2-3, reads KAGVTQTPRYLIKTRGQQVTLSCSPISGHRSVSWYQQTPGQGLQFLFEYFSETQRNKGNFPGRFSGRQFSNSRSEMNVSTLELGDSALYLCASSLAAPFTDTQYFGPGTRLTVL.

In its sample, this clone was seen once. An end of the junction differs from the germline gene, which may be a read error. The chain joins TRBV7-2 to TRBJ2-4; D may correspond to TRBD1 or TRBD2 (5 bases each). Germline lookup yields CDR1 SGHTA and CDR2 FQGNSA. The CDR3 spans 16 residues. This chain's CDR3 is CTNSLDREGAKNIQYF. In DNA, the CDR3 is TGTACCAACAGCTTAGACAGAGAGGGGGCCAAAAACATTCAGTACTTC. Supplemented by reference TRBV7-2 and TRBJ2-4, the full variable domain reads GAGVSQSPSNKVTEKGKDVELRCDPISGHTALYWYRQSLGQGLEFLIYFQGNSAPDKSGLPSDRFSAERTGGSVSTLTIQRTQQEDSAVYLCTNSLDREGAKNIQYFGAGTRLSVL.

The V and J genes are TRBV14 and TRBJ1-1; D not resolved. CDR1 is SGHDN, CDR2 FVKESK, per germline. The CDR3 length is 13 residues. V was cut by 4 bases and J by 0 bases, with 6 bases left in between. The CDR3 sequence: CASSPDLNTEAFF. In nucleotides, the CDR3 is TGTGCCAGCAGCCCAGACCTGAACACTGAAGCTTTCTTT. The full variable domain, its missing parts supplied by reference TRBV14 and TRBJ1-1, is EAGVTQFPSHSVIEKGQTVTLRCDPISGHDNLYWYRRVMGKEIKFLLHFVKESKQDESGMPNNRFLAERTGGTYSTLKVQPAELEDSGVYFCASSPDLNTEAFFGQGTRLTVV.

The V and J genes are TRBV7-3 and TRBJ2-5; D is perhaps TRBD2 (5 bases). Germline V gene sequence: CDR1 SGHTA, CDR2 FQGTGA. The V and J ends lost 0 bases and 5 bases respectively, with 16 bases between them. The CDR3 is made up of 16 amino acids. The CDR3 loop is CASSLTGNWAQETQYF. The CDR3 bases are TGTGCCAGCAGCTTAACCGGGAACTGGGCCCAGGAGACCCAGTACTTC.

This CDR3 reads CASMRGLSNQPQHF. The CDR3 coding sequence is TGTGCCAGCATGAGGGGCTTGAGCAATCAGCCCCAGCATTTT. The V gene is TRBV2, the J gene TRBJ1-5, with D perhaps matching TRBD1 (5 bases). The germline CDR1 and CDR2 sequences are SNHLY and FYNNEI. V was shortened by 7 bases and J by 1 base, with 11 bases between the two germline ends. The length of the CDR3 is 14 residues.

The table lists this clone with a count of one. The CDR3: CASRDRRKEKLFF. CDR3 in DNA: TGCGCCAGCAGGGACAGGCGGAAAGAAAAACTGTTTTTT. The genes are TRBV5-1 and TRBJ1-4, with 7 bases fitting TRBD1. The CDR3 totals 13 residues. The germline V gene encodes CDR1 SGHRS and CDR2 YFSETQ. V shed 5 bases, J shed 8 bases, and the junction held 6 bases outside the gene matches. The variable domain in full, completed from reference TRBV5-1 and TRBJ1-4, reads KAGVTQTPRYLIKTRGQQVTLSCSPISGHRSVSWYQQTPGQGLQFLFEYFSETQRNKGNFPGRFSGRQFSNSRSEMNVSTLELGDSALYLCASRDRRKEKLFFGSGTQLSVL.

The V and J genes are TRBV18 and TRBJ1-5; no clear D gene. Trimming took 3 bases from V and 5 from J, leaving 8 bases between them. The germline V gene has CDR1 KGHSH and CDR2 LQKENI. This CDR3 comprises 13 residues. CDR3 sequence: CASSPQEDQPQHF. CDR3 coding DNA: TGTGCCAGCTCACCCCAAGAGGATCAGCCCCAGCATTTT.

CDR3 nucleotide sequence: TGTGCCAGCAGCGGGGGTGGACTGGATAATTCACCCCTCCACTTT. Translated: CASSGGGLDNSPLHF. The chain is built from TRBV9 and TRBJ1-6; D unclear. Trimming removed 3 bases at V and 5 bases at J, with 12 bases between. Germline V gives CDR1 SGDLS, CDR2 YYNGEE. The CDR3 sequence is 15 residues long.

This chain connects TRBV5-4 to TRBJ1-2, with 10 bases matching TRBD1. After removal of 4 bases from V and 2 bases from J, the junction contained 2 bases not matched to a gene. Germline V CDR1 and CDR2: SGHNT, YYREEE (reference sequence). This CDR3 is built from 14 residues. The CDR3 here is CASSPDRGNYGYTF. The CDR3 nucleotides are TGTGCCAGCAGCCCGGACAGGGGGAACTATGGCTACACCTTC.

This chain uses TRBV19 with TRBJ1-2; D remains unclear. Germline-derived CDR1 and CDR2 are LNHDA and SQIVND (reference sequence). V lost 7 bases to trimming and J lost 2 bases, with 8 bases between them. The CDR3 extends over 12 amino acids. CDR3 in amino acids: CASKEGNYGYTF. The CDR3 DNA sequence: TGTGCCAGTAAAGAGGGAAACTATGGCTACACCTTC.

As regards this clone: Sequence at one end of the junction differs from germline and may be a read error. V gene TRBV28 combines with J gene TRBJ2-6; tentatively, D is TRBD1 (5 bases). The CDR3 covers 17 residues. Germline CDR1 reads MDHEN; CDR2 reads SYDVKM. In DNA form, the CDR3 reads TGTGCCAGCAGTTTGCCAGGGCTTTATTCTGGGGCCAACATCCTGACTTTC. Translation gives CASSLPGLYSGANILTF.

The genes are TRBV6-1 and TRBJ1-2; possibly TRBD1 for D (6 bases). CDR1 is MNHNS, CDR2 SASEGT, per germline. V was trimmed by 2 bases and J by 8 bases, leaving 15 bases between them. The CDR3 covers 14 residues. Written as DNA, the CDR3 is TGTGCCAGCAGTGAATCCAGGGGAGATGGAGGCTACACCTTC. Translating it yields CASSESRGDGGYTF.

The chain combines TRBV7-3 with TRBJ2-1, with D possibly TRBD1 on 8 matching bases. The CDR3 spans 14 residues. The ends were cut back, 6 bases at V and 5 bases at J, with 14 bases in the middle. Per the germline V gene, CDR1 is SGHTA and CDR2 is FQGTGA. The CDR3 sequence is CASSYTGGDNEQFF. The CDR3 DNA reads TGTGCCAGCAGTTATACAGGGGGGGACAATGAGCAGTTCTTC.

The genes are TRBV28 and TRBJ2-1, with D perhaps being TRBD1 or TRBD2 (5 bases each). The germline CDR1 and CDR2 sequences are MDHEN and SYDVKM. V was clipped by 11 bases and J by 6 bases, with 20 bases between them. The CDR3 sequence is 14 residues long. The CDR3 here is CAVGGGKGSNEQFF. In DNA form, the CDR3 reads TGTGCCGTGGGCGGCGGAAAGGGGAGCAATGAGCAGTTCTTC.

The chain has TRBV10-3 and TRBJ1-4; a possible D gene is TRBD1 (6 bases). The germline V gene has CDR1 ENHRY and CDR2 SYGVKD. The CDR3 runs to 11 residues. The V and J ends lost 7 bases and 10 bases respectively, with 10 bases between them. The CDR3, as DNA: TGTGCCATCAAGGGGGAGGGAAAACTGTTTTTT. Translation gives CAIKGEGKLFF.

The chain couples TRBV11-3 to TRBJ2-7; maybe TRBD2 (7 bases). The CDR3 is 13 residues long. Trimming took 4 bases from V and 6 from J, leaving 13 bases between them. Germline-derived CDR1 and CDR2 are SGHNT and YENEEA. DNA for the CDR3: TGTGCCAGCAGCTCTGGTAGGGGGGGCGAGCAGTACTTC. Translated: CASSSGRGGEQYF.

In this sample, this clone turned up a few times. This chain uses TRBV7-8 with TRBJ2-1, with D hard to call. Trimming stripped 5 bases from V and 6 bases from J, with 5 bases between. The germline gives CDR1 SGHVS, CDR2 FQNEAQ. CDR3 length: 11 residues. In DNA form, the CDR3 reads TGTGCCAGCAGCCACCTCAATGAGCAGTTCTTC. It translates to CASSHLNEQFF.

In nucleotides, the CDR3 is TGTGCCAGCAGTGAAGGCAGGGGTGAAGAGACCCAGTACTTC. It specifies CASSEGRGEETQYF. The chain joins TRBV2 to TRBJ2-5, with a tentative D call TRBD1 (6 bases). Trimming left V 1 base short and J 3 bases short, with 9 bases between. The CDR3 sequence is 14 residues long. Germline CDR1 is SNHLY and CDR2 is FYNNEI.

This rearrangement joins TRBV6-2 or TRBV6-3 to TRBJ2-7, with no clear D. The V gene lost 0 bases and the J gene lost 2 bases, with 2 bases spanning the gap. The CDR3 totals 12 residues. In germline, CDR1 is MNHEY, CDR2 SVGEGT. The CDR3 spells CASSYSTYEQYF. The CDR3 coding sequence is TGTGCCAGCAGTTACTCGACCTACGAGCAGTACTTC.

The genes are TRBV15 and TRBJ2-7; 8 bases map to TRBD1. V gave up 5 bases and J gave up 1 base; unmatched junction bases: 10. The CDR3 runs 16 residues. From germline, CDR1 is LNHNV and CDR2 YYDKDF (reference sequence). CDR3 bases: TGTGCCACCAGCCCCCATTCTCGGACAGGGTCCTACGAGCAGTACTTC. Translated, it gives CATSPHSRTGSYEQYF.

This clone was detected a few times. The genes are TRBV21-1 and TRBJ1-2; TRBD1, the D gene given by the table, was not confirmed from the DNA. TRBV21-1 is annotated as a pseudogene. The CDR3 sequence is 13 residues long. The CDR3 sequence is CASSKTQVYGYTF. The CDR3 region has the DNA TGTGCCAGCAGCAAAACCCAGGTCTATGGCTACACCTTC.

The chain combines TRBV5-1 with TRBJ2-7; the D call may be TRBD1 or TRBD2 (5 bases each). Trimming cost V 3 bases and J 0 bases, with 10 bases left between them. Germline-derived CDR1 and CDR2 are SGHRS and YFSETQ. The CDR3 sequence is 14 residues long. CDR3 sequence (DNA): TGCGCCAGCAGCTCCCGGGACCTCTCCTACGAGCAGTACTTC. This codes for CASSSRDLSYEQYF.

The CDR3 nucleotides are TGTGCAAGTCGCTTAGGACCCTCGCAGGGGCAGCCATTTCTCTTTTACTATGGCTACACCTTC. Its translation: CASRLGPSQGQPFLFYYGYTF. The chain joins TRBV12-2 to TRBJ1-2; the DNA was not used to check the table's D call, TRBD1. TRBV12-2 is recorded as a pseudogene. The CDR3 contains 21 residues.

The chain has TRBV18 and TRBJ2-7; 7 nucleotides align to TRBD2. This CDR3 spans 15 amino acids. V shed 6 bases and J 1 base; nucleotides not matched to a gene: 9. Per germline, CDR1 KGHSH and CDR2 LQKENI. The CDR3 DNA follows: TGTGCCAGCTCGGCGGGGGACTACTATTCCTACGAGCAGTACTTC. Translation gives CASSAGDYYSYEQYF.

As for this clone: Other nucleotide sequences from this sample produce the same CDR3. The gene calls are TRBV7-8 and TRBJ2-6, with D perhaps matching TRBD1 (5 bases). Germline V gene sequence: CDR1 SGHVS, CDR2 FQNEAQ. V gave up 6 bases and J gave up 1 base, with 16 bases separating them. This CDR3 comprises 17 residues. CDR3 DNA: TGTGCCAGCAGTTCTGTGGGGCCTCCATCTGGGGCCAACGTCCTGACTTTC. It yields the protein CASSSVGPPSGANVLTF.

The J gene is TRBJ2-1, the V gene TRBV6-5, with 10 bases matching TRBD2. This CDR3 comprises 15 residues. Unmatched junction bases numbered 11, after V lost 6 bases and J lost 9 bases. Germline CDR1 MNHEY, CDR2 SVGAGI. This chain's CDR3 is CASRDSGRKRGEQFF. The CDR3 DNA reads as TGTGCCAGCAGAGATAGCGGGAGGAAACGAGGTGAGCAGTTCTTC.

This CDR3 reads CASSKIDRGTDTQYF. In DNA form, the CDR3 reads TGTGCCAGCAGCAAAATCGACAGGGGCACAGATACGCAATATTTT. The gene calls are TRBV21-1 and TRBJ2-3; no DNA check was done on the table's D call, TRBD1. TRBV21-1 is reported as a pseudogene. The CDR3 is 15 residues long.

The gene calls are TRBV19 and TRBJ1-1; D is unresolved. CDR3 length equals 15 residues. Germline CDR1 is LNHDA and CDR2 is SQIVND (reference sequence). V was trimmed by 6 bases and J by 1 base, leaving 15 bases between them. The CDR3 DNA reads as TGTGCCAGTAGCCCCCCCGGACTCGGGAACACTGAAGCTTTCTTT. Translation gives CASSPPGLGNTEAFF.